Following are 26 T cell receptor beta chains from one sample sequenced in a study of blood T cells in healthy people across ages. Using a J-beta primer mix together with a sample-barcoded 5' primer, a second PCR was run for roughly 6 to 12 cycles. TCRdb reanalysed the 5' RACE reads using MiXCR and keeps one entry per CDR3 protein. The sample contains 450,000 to 700,000 distinct CDR3 sequences, roughly 29% of which appear only once. The sequenced sample was blood. These receptors were collected from a woman in her seventies in good health.

The chain is built from TRBV15 and TRBJ1-3; the D is unclear. V dropped 0 bases and J dropped 7 bases, with 10 bases sitting between them. CDR3 length: 14 residues. The germline gives CDR1 LNHNV, CDR2 YYDKDF (reference sequence). In nucleotides, the CDR3 is TGTGCCACCAGCAGAGATGGACCGGCTAACACCATATATTTT. Its translation is CATSRDGPANTIYF.

The table lists this clonotype with a few counts. The junction and the germline gene differ at one end; a read error may be behind it. The gene calls are TRBV7-8 and TRBJ2-5; TRBD1 matches 11 bases. The DNA end is a closer match to TRBJ2-1, so the J assignment may be wrong. Germline V lookup: CDR1 SGHVS, CDR2 FQNEAQ. This CDR3 contains 15 residues. The DNA of the CDR3 is TGCGCCAGCAGCTTAGGACAGGGGGCTATCTATGAGCAGTTCTTC. Its translation is CASSLGQGAIYEQFF.

The chain's CDR3 is CASSGGLAGGVADTQYF. In nucleotides, the CDR3 is TGCGCCAGCAGCGGGGGACTAGCGGGAGGAGTGGCAGATACGCAGTATTTT. J is TRBJ2-3 and V is TRBV5-1; 15 nucleotides line up with TRBD2. Germline V gene sequence: CDR1 SGHRS, CDR2 YFSETQ. V gave up 4 bases and J gave up 4 bases; unmatched junction bases: 7. The CDR3 runs 17 residues.

The chain carries TRBV7-9 and TRBJ1-4, with D unresolved. This CDR3 region has 15 residues. V shed 1 base and J shed 0 bases, with 6 bases lying between them. The germline V gene encodes CDR1 SEHNR and CDR2 FQNEAQ (reference sequence). The CDR3 nucleotides are TGTGCCAGCAGCTTAGGAAGAACAACTAATGAAAAACTGTTTTTT. It specifies CASSLGRTTNEKLFF.

This clonotype was counted once. The V gene is TRBV20-1, the J gene TRBJ2-4; D remains ambiguous. Germline V gene data show CDR1 as DFQATT and CDR2 as SNEGSKA (reference sequence). The CDR3 runs to 15 residues. Trimming removed 4 bases from V and 1 base from J, with 14 bases in between. The CDR3 region is CSATRAPGAKNIQYF. The CDR3 region has the DNA TGCAGTGCTACCCGGGCCCCTGGGGCCAAAAACATTCAGTACTTC.

This chain connects TRBV7-9 to TRBJ2-3; 7 nucleotides line up with TRBD1. This CDR3 has 16 amino acids. The germline gives CDR1 SEHNR, CDR2 FQNEAQ (reference sequence). J was trimmed by 2 bases and V by 5 bases; bases with no gene match: 10. The chain's CDR3 is CASSQLQGPYTDTQYF. The CDR3 bases are TGTGCCAGCAGCCAATTACAGGGGCCATACACAGATACGCAGTATTTT.

V gene TRBV5-5 combines with J gene TRBJ2-1; D tentatively fits TRBD1 or TRBD2 (5 bases each). In germline, CDR1 is SGHKS, CDR2 YYEKEE (reference sequence). V shed 2 bases and J shed 5 bases, with 8 bases lying between them. This CDR3 has 13 residues. CDR3 amino acids: CASSFLGDNEQFF. The CDR3 nucleotides are TGTGCCAGCAGCTTTTTGGGGGACAATGAGCAGTTCTTC.

The chain couples TRBV20-1 to TRBJ2-7, with 10 bases aligning to TRBD2. The CDR3 covers 15 residues. Germline assignment: CDR1 DFQATT and CDR2 SNEGSKA (reference sequence). The V segment lost 2 bases and the J segment 2 bases; nucleotides outside the gene matches: 6. CDR3 sequence (DNA): TGCAGTGCTAGACAGGGACTAGCGTATACCTACGAGCAGTACTTC. Its protein product is CSARQGLAYTYEQYF.

The CDR3 loop is CASSQSAASSYSNQPQHF. CDR3 coding DNA: TGCGCCAGCAGCCAAAGCGCAGCATCTTCCTATAGCAATCAGCCCCAGCATTTT. V usage is TRBV4-3 and J usage is TRBJ1-5; no reliable D call. CDR1 and CDR2 from the germline V gene are LGHNA and YSLEER. V was pared by 2 bases and J by 0 bases, with 17 bases between. This CDR3 contains 18 residues.

This clonotype came up a few times. This chain connects TRBV4-2 to TRBJ1-1; no clear D. This CDR3 has 13 residues. Germline V gives CDR1 LGHNA, CDR2 YNFKEQ. The V end was cut by 9 bases, the J end by 0 bases, with 11 bases between. CDR3 loop: CASQDELNTEAFF. CDR3 bases: TGTGCCAGTCAGGACGAATTGAACACTGAAGCTTTCTTT.

The chain joins TRBV14 to TRBJ1-5; D unclear. V dropped 0 bases and J dropped 2 bases, with 8 bases sitting between them. This CDR3 spans 15 amino acids. CDR1 and CDR2 (germline): SGHDN, FVKESK. CDR3: CASSQDLRGNQPQHF. In DNA, the CDR3 is TGTGCCAGCAGCCAAGATCTACGGGGCAATCAGCCCCAGCATTTT.

This clonotype was detected a few times. The gene calls are TRBV7-2 and TRBJ1-1, with D perhaps TRBD1 (6 bases). The CDR3 loop spans 14 amino acids. Germline V gene sequence: CDR1 SGHTA, CDR2 FQGNSA. Deletions cut 1 base from V and 6 bases from J, with 12 bases between. The CDR3 is CASSLVPGASEAFF. CDR3 in DNA: TGTGCCAGCAGCTTAGTTCCGGGGGCCTCTGAAGCTTTCTTT.

V and J are TRBV7-3 and TRBJ2-2, with 7 bases matching TRBD2. CDR1 SGHTA and CDR2 FQGTGA come from the germline V gene. The CDR3 runs 14 residues. V gave up 4 bases and J gave up 4 bases; unmatched junction bases: 3. The CDR3 spells CASSSGTTTGELFF. Written as DNA, the CDR3 is TGTGCCAGCAGCTCCGGGACTACCACCGGGGAGCTGTTTTTT.

V is TRBV5-1 and J is TRBJ2-2, with TRBD2 matching 10 bases. The trim removed 3 bases at V and 0 bases at J, leaving 2 bases unmatched. This CDR3 has 16 residues. From germline, CDR1 is SGHRS and CDR2 YFSETQ. The CDR3 bases are TGCGCCAGCAGCTCTGGACTAGCGGCGAACACCGGGGAGCTGTTTTTT. Amino acid sequence: CASSSGLAANTGELFF.

This clonotype was seen a handful of times. The chain employs TRBV9 and TRBJ2-1, with 8 nucleotides matching TRBD1. The J segment lost 3 bases and the V segment lost 4 bases, leaving 6 bases of the junction unmatched. CDR3 size: 15 residues. Germline V gives CDR1 SGDLS, CDR2 YYNGEE. This CDR3 is CASSPRQGLYNEQFF. CDR3 coding DNA: TGTGCCAGCAGCCCTCGACAGGGGCTCTACAATGAGCAGTTCTTC.

The chain is built from TRBV30 and TRBJ2-6; the match to TRBD1 covers 7 bases. Per the germline V gene, CDR1 is GTSNPN and CDR2 is SVGIG (reference sequence). The CDR3 has 15 amino acids. Trimming removed 4 bases from V and 5 bases from J; junction bases left unmatched: 8. The CDR3 coding sequence is TGTGCCTGGACCCCAGGGGGTGTTAGGGCCAACGTCCTGACTTTC. As protein: CAWTPGGVRANVLTF.

Here the CDR3 reads CSIGGGQEQYF. The CDR3 DNA reads TGCAGTATAGGGGGGGGACAGGAGCAGTACTTC. J is TRBJ2-5 and V is TRBV20-1, with D maybe TRBD1 (8 bases). This CDR3 contains 11 residues. The V gene's germline CDR1 is DFQATT and CDR2 SNEGSKA (reference sequence). V lost 8 bases and J lost 11, with 18 bases in between.

The rearrangement links TRBV7-9 to TRBJ1-2, with 9 bases identical to TRBD1. The germline CDR1 and CDR2 sequences are SEHNR and FQNEAQ (reference sequence). The CDR3 spans 15 residues. V dropped 5 bases and J dropped 4; count of bases not matched to a gene: 8. The CDR3 DNA reads as TGTGCCAGCAGCCCCGGGACAGGGAGTATCTATGGCTACACCTTC. This encodes CASSPGTGSIYGYTF.

The V call is TRBV6-2 or TRBV6-3, the J call TRBJ2-2, with TRBD1 identical over 8 bases. Germline CDR1 and CDR2: MNHEY and SVGEGT. This CDR3 contains 13 residues. V dropped 6 bases and J dropped 6; count of bases not matched to a gene: 3. The CDR3 sequence is CASRRTGSGELFF. In DNA form, the CDR3 reads TGTGCCAGCAGACGGACAGGGTCCGGGGAGCTGTTTTTT.

This rearrangement joins TRBV28 to TRBJ2-1; a weak D match, TRBD2 (6 bases). The DNA matches TRBJ2-7 better at its end, which makes the J call doubtful. Germline V gene data show CDR1 as MDHEN and CDR2 as SYDVKM. The CDR3 has 16 amino acids. The chain's CDR3 is CASSQPGGAISYEQYF. The CDR3 bases are TGTGCCAGCAGCCAACCCGGAGGGGCGATATCCTACGAGCAGTACTTC.

The J gene is TRBJ2-3, the V gene TRBV29-1, with no clear D. Germline assignment: CDR1 SQVTM and CDR2 ANQGSEA. The V gene lost 3 bases and the J gene lost 7 bases, with 17 bases spanning the gap. The CDR3 contains 14 residues. The CDR3 DNA reads TGCAGCGTTGACCCACTACTTGGATTAAATACGCAGTATTTT. Protein: CSVDPLLGLNTQYF.

This chain joins TRBV9 and TRBJ2-7, with 8 bases aligning to TRBD2. The J call is in doubt because the DNA end fits TRBJ2-1 better. Germline assignment: CDR1 SGDLS and CDR2 YYNGEE. The CDR3 spans 17 residues. CDR3 nucleotides: TGTGCCAGCAGCGTAGCCCCCGCGGGGGGCCGTCGAGGCGAGCAGTTCTTC. Protein: CASSVAPAGGRRGEQFF.

The table lists this clonotype with a few counts. Germline and junction disagree at one end, which may indicate a read error. This chain joins TRBV29-1 and TRBJ1-2; 8 bases align to TRBD1. This CDR3 spans 10 amino acids. Germline loops: CDR1 SQVTM, CDR2 ANQGSEA. CDR3 sequence (DNA): TGCAGCGTGGGACAGGAACGCCACTTCTTC. As protein: CSVGQERHFF. The entire variable domain, with the rest obtained from reference TRBV29-1 and TRBJ1-2, is as follows: SAVISQKPSRDICQRGTSLTIQCQVDSQVTMMFWYRQQPGQSLTLIATANQGSEATYESGFVIDKFPISRPNLTFSTLTVSNMSPEDSSIYLCSVGQERHFFGSGTRLTVV.

This clonotype has just a few counts. The genes are TRBV5-5 and TRBJ2-3; no reliable D call. Germline loops: CDR1 SGHKS, CDR2 YYEKEE (reference sequence). The CDR3 contains 17 residues. The ends were cut back, 0 bases at V and 2 bases at J, with 16 bases in the middle. This chain's CDR3 is CASSLGGRILTTDTQYF. The CDR3 coding sequence is TGTGCCAGCAGCTTGGGAGGACGGATCCTAACCACAGATACGCAGTATTTT.

This chain links TRBV7-2 with TRBJ2-3, with 7 bases aligning to TRBD1. With V trimmed by 5 bases and J by 2 bases, 7 bases remained unmatched. Germline CDR1 is SGHTA and CDR2 is FQGNSA. The CDR3 has 15 residues. The CDR3 protein is CASSQTGDITDTQYF. The CDR3 DNA is TGTGCCAGCAGCCAAACAGGGGACATCACAGATACGCAGTATTTT.

This chain connects TRBV7-3 to TRBJ2-6; D is undetermined. V gave up 6 bases and J gave up 0 bases, with 9 bases separating them. The length of the CDR3 is 15 residues. Germline V gives CDR1 SGHTA, CDR2 FQGTGA. CDR3 sequence reads: CASSPYYSGANVLTF. CDR3 sequence (DNA): TGTGCCAGCAGTCCCTACTACTCTGGGGCCAACGTCCTGACTTTC.